Below are 3 T cell receptor beta chains sequenced from a single sample in a study of T cells in Graves' hyperthyroidism and ophthalmopathy. RNA transcripts served as the template for amplifying TCR beta CDR3 regions. HTBI primers were used for first-round RT-PCR of the TCR CDR3. One entry per CDR3 protein, called by TCRdb with MiXCR from the multiplex PCR reads. The profile shows 350,000 to 400,000 distinct CDR3 sequences, 15% of them singletons. Sequencing input: blood. These receptors all stem from a woman aged 30 to 39 with Graves' hyperthyroidism.

To note about this clonotype: Relative to the germline gene, one junction end is altered; a read error may explain this. This rearrangement joins TRBV28 to TRBJ1-2; perhaps TRBD1 as D (6 bases). This CDR3 has 14 residues. Germline CDR1 reads MDHEN; CDR2 reads SYDVKM. The CDR3 is CASRSMTGGYGYIF. CDR3 in DNA: TGTGCCAGCCGTTCTATGACGGGGGGCTATGGCTACATCTTC.

This clonotype has a count of ten or more. The chain is built from TRBV7-2 and TRBJ2-4; 7 bases are shared with TRBD2. From germline, CDR1 is SGHTA and CDR2 FQGNSA. The CDR3 consists of 14 residues. V was clipped by 3 bases and J by 7 bases; unmatched bases: 6. CDR3 coding DNA: TGTGCCAGCAGCTTGCCGGGACTAAGGAACATTCAGTACTTC. This gives the protein CASSLPGLRNIQYF.

This clonotype showed up many times. V gene TRBV27 combines with J gene TRBJ1-5, with 8 nucleotides matching TRBD1. The CDR3 runs 13 residues. J gave up 10 bases and V 2 bases, and 4 bases lay outside the gene matches. Germline-derived CDR1 and CDR2 are MNHEY and SMNVEV (reference sequence). The CDR3 spells CASSLGTGYPQHF. In DNA, the CDR3 is TGTGCCAGCAGTTTAGGGACAGGATACCCCCAGCATTTT.